What follows are 18 T cell receptor beta chains derived from one specimen sequenced in a study of T cell repertoires in aging, cancer and after chemotherapy. The template was genomic DNA from peripheral blood, not RNA. Multiplex touch-down PCR with TRB-A/B primers amplified rearranged V-D-J TRB sequences. TCRdb processed the multiplex PCR reads anew with MiXCR; each CDR3 protein has one entry. The sample has under 7,500 distinct CDR3 sequences, over 35% seen once. What was sequenced was blood. These receptors all stem from a human donor in good health.

The chain has TRBV12-3 or TRBV12-4 and TRBJ2-7, with TRBD1 matching 8 bases. Unmatched junction bases numbered 13, after V lost 6 bases and J lost 3 bases. The length of the CDR3 is 16 residues. The CDR3 DNA is TGTGCCAGCAGCCGAGTGGACAGGGAGACTTTCTACGAGCAGTACTTC. Translation gives CASSRVDRETFYEQYF.

The table lists this clonotype with a few counts. This chain links TRBV5-6 with TRBJ2-1; 8 bases line up with TRBD1. The V gene's germline CDR1 is SGHDT and CDR2 YYEEEE. The CDR3 runs 12 residues. V lost 5 bases to trimming and J lost 11 bases; unmatched junction nucleotides: 6. The CDR3 loop is CASSFGQGKQFF. The CDR3 DNA sequence: TGTGCCAGCAGTTTCGGACAGGGCAAGCAGTTCTTC.

The V gene is TRBV19, the J gene TRBJ2-5; 8 nucleotides agree with TRBD1. V shed 5 bases, J shed 5 bases, and the junction held 13 bases outside the gene matches. Germline-derived CDR1 and CDR2 are LNHDA and SQIVND (reference sequence). The CDR3 is 16 amino acids. The CDR3 sequence: CASSLPPQGVEETQYF. The CDR3 DNA reads as TGTGCCAGTAGTCTCCCCCCACAGGGGGTGGAGGAGACCCAGTACTTC. The variable domain in full, completed from reference TRBV19 and TRBJ2-5, reads DGGITQSPKYLFRKEGQNVTLSCEQNLNHDAMYWYRQDPGQGLRLIYYSQIVNDFQKGDIAEGYSVSREKKESFPLTVTSAQKNPTAFYLCASSLPPQGVEETQYFGPGTRLLVL.

This clonotype qualifies as medium-sized. The chain couples TRBV4-1 to TRBJ1-4; tentatively, D is TRBD1 (5 bases). Germline CDR1 reads MGHRA; CDR2 reads YSYEKL. V shed 0 bases and J shed 1 base, with 9 bases lying between them. The CDR3 extends over 16 amino acids. For the CDR3, the DNA is TGCGCCAGCAGCCAAGAGCGCAGGGAAACTAATGAAAAACTGTTTTTT. Amino acids: CASSQERRETNEKLFF.

The genes are TRBV7-9 and TRBJ1-2, with unresolved D. The CDR3 covers 14 residues. Germline V gene lookup returns CDR1 SEHNR and CDR2 FQNEAQ (reference sequence). Between the trimmed V and J ends, which lost 5 bases and 1 base, there was a span of 11 bases. The CDR3 here is CASSPGLINYGYTF. DNA for the CDR3: TGTGCCAGCAGCCCCGGACTGATTAACTATGGCTACACCTTC.

This clonotype was detected a few times. This chain joins TRBV24-1 and TRBJ2-3, with TRBD2 identical over 9 bases. Trimming took 4 bases from V and 6 from J; bases not matched to a gene: 7. This CDR3 has 15 residues. Germline V gene sequence: CDR1 KGHDR, CDR2 SFDVKD. CDR3 amino acids: CATSDPTSGGDTQYF. CDR3 nucleotides: TGTGCCACCAGTGACCCGACTAGCGGTGGGGATACGCAGTATTTT.

This clonotype has only a few counts. The J gene is TRBJ2-5, the V gene TRBV19; TRBD1 might be the D (5 bases). Germline CDR1 LNHDA, CDR2 SQIVND (reference sequence). This CDR3 spans 15 amino acids. V lost 5 bases, J lost 4 bases, and 17 bases lay in between. CDR3: CASSFMPGFTETQYF. The CDR3 bases are TGTGCCAGTAGTTTCATGCCAGGGTTCACAGAGACCCAGTACTTC.

This clonotype appeared a few times. The chain recombines TRBV24-1 with TRBJ2-3; D might be TRBD1 or TRBD2, each matching 5 bases. This CDR3 has 15 amino acids. The V gene lost 6 bases and the J gene lost 7 bases, with 19 bases spanning the gap. The germline CDR1 and CDR2 sequences are KGHDR and SFDVKD. DNA of the CDR3: TGTGCCACCAGTTCCGGGGTTGGACACATAAATACGCAGTATTTT. Protein product: CATSSGVGHINTQYF.

The V call is TRBV12-3 or TRBV12-4, the J call TRBJ2-7; possible D gene TRBD1, 6 bases. The length of the CDR3 is 16 residues. V lost 3 bases, J lost 0 bases, and 15 bases lay in between. In nucleotides, the CDR3 is TGTGCCAGCAGTTTGAGGGCAGGGGCCTACTCCTACGAGCAGTACTTC. Its protein is CASSLRAGAYSYEQYF.

The rearrangement joins TRBV6-5 to TRBJ2-7; no firm D call. Per germline, CDR1 MNHEY and CDR2 SVGAGI. This CDR3 has 11 residues. Trimming removed 6 bases from V and 0 bases from J, with 3 bases in between. The CDR3 region has the DNA TGTGCCAGCAGAGACTCCTACGAGCAGTACTTC. Residues: CASRDSYEQYF.

This clonotype showed up just a few times. This chain connects TRBV20-1 to TRBJ1-4, with D uncertain. CDR3 length: 13 amino acids. Per the germline V gene, CDR1 is DFQATT and CDR2 is SNEGSKA (reference sequence). Trimming shortened V by 3 bases and J by 4 bases, and 9 bases separated the two germline ends. The CDR3 DNA follows: TGCAGTGCTAGCACTTACATTAATGAAAAACTGTTTTTT. Translation gives CSASTYINEKLFF.

This clonotype was seen only a few times. This chain links TRBV6-5 with TRBJ1-5; no clear D. Germline V lookup: CDR1 MNHEY, CDR2 SVGAGI. Trimming pared 2 bases from V and 1 base from J, leaving 9 bases between. CDR3 length: 15 residues. The CDR3 DNA reads as TGTGCCAGCAGTTACGAGAGGAGAAGCAATCAGCCCCAGCATTTT. It encodes CASSYERRSNQPQHF.

The chain combines TRBV27 with TRBJ2-5; perhaps TRBD2 as D (6 bases). Germline CDR1 MNHEY, CDR2 SMNVEV (reference sequence). The CDR3 consists of 14 residues. V was shortened by 5 bases and J by 9 bases, with 19 bases between the two germline ends. CDR3 residues: CASSRGGVRAAQYF. The CDR3 DNA reads TGTGCCAGCAGTAGAGGAGGGGTCCGAGCCGCCCAGTACTTC.

This chain joins TRBV6-5 and TRBJ2-5, with 8 bases lining up with TRBD1. Germline assignment: CDR1 MNHEY and CDR2 SVGAGI. With V trimmed by 3 bases and J by 4 bases, 7 bases remained unmatched. CDR3 length: 15 amino acids. CDR3 loop: CASSYRTGTGETQYF. As DNA, the CDR3 is TGTGCCAGCAGTTATCGGACAGGGACGGGAGAGACCCAGTACTTC.

This clonotype was found a few times. The genes are TRBV4-3 and TRBJ1-2, with TRBD1 matching over 8 bases. V lost 3 bases, J lost 2 bases, and 2 bases stayed unmatched. The CDR3 runs 14 residues. The germline gives CDR1 LGHNA, CDR2 YSLEER. The CDR3 spells CASSQRTGNYGYTF. The CDR3 nucleotides read TGCGCCAGCAGCCAGAGGACAGGGAACTATGGCTACACCTTC.

Turning to this clonotype: The junction departs from germline at one end; a sequencing error may be responsible. The V gene is TRBV4-2, the J gene TRBJ2-5; 13 bases are a match to TRBD2. The CDR3 runs 15 residues. Germline CDR1 and CDR2: LGHNA and YNFKEQ. The CDR3 DNA is TGCGCCAGCAGCCTGGGACTAGCGGGGACGGAGACCCAGTACTTC. It yields the protein CASSLGLAGTETQYF.

The genes are TRBV7-2 and TRBJ2-7, with TRBD1 matching over 10 bases. The length of the CDR3 is 15 residues. Germline CDR1 is SGHTA and CDR2 is FQGNSA. V shed 3 bases, J shed 4 bases, and the junction held 6 bases outside the gene matches. CDR3 residues: CASSLERDRGYEQYF. In nucleotides, the CDR3 is TGTGCCAGCAGCTTGGAACGGGACAGGGGTTACGAGCAGTACTTC.

The V gene is TRBV7-6, the J gene TRBJ2-1; 10 nucleotides align to TRBD1. V was pared by 4 bases and J by 5 bases, with 8 bases of the junction left unmatched. Germline V gene sequence: CDR1 SGHVS, CDR2 FNYEAQ. The CDR3 has 16 amino acids. CDR3 coding DNA: TGTGCCAGCAGCTCTGTCCGGGACAGGGGACACAATGAGCAGTTCTTC. Translated, it gives CASSSVRDRGHNEQFF.